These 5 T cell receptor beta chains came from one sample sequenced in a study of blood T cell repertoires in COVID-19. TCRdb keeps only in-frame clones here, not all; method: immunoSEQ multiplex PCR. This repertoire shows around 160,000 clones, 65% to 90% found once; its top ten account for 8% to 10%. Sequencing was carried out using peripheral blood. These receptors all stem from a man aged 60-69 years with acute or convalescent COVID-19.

The CDR3 sequence: CASSDQGLSSNEQYF. The CDR3 DNA sequence: TGTGCCAGCAGTGACCAGGGGTTATCAAGCAACGAGCAGTACTTC. The chain couples TRBV6-4 to TRBJ2-7, with TRBD1 as a possible D gene (6 bases). Trimming removed 2 bases from V and 5 bases from J, with 16 bases in between. The germline V gene encodes CDR1 MRHNA and CDR2 SNTAGT. The CDR3 has 15 residues.

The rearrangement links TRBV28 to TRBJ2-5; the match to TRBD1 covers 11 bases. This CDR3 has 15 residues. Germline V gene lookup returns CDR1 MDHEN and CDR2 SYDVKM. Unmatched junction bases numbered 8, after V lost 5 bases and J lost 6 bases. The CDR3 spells CASSPGTGGHKTQYF. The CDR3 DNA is TGTGCCAGCAGTCCAGGGACAGGGGGTCACAAGACCCAGTACTTC.

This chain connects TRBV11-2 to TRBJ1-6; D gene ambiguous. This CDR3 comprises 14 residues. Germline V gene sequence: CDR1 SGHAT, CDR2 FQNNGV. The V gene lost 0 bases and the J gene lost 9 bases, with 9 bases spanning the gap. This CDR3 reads CASSLDPTISPLHF. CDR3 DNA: TGTGCCAGCAGCTTAGATCCGACAATTTCACCCCTCCACTTT. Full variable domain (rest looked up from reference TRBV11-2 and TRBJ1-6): EAGVAQSPRYKIIEKRQSVAFWCNPISGHATLYWYQQILGQGPKLLIQFQNNGVVDDSQLPKDRFSAERLKGVDSTLKIQPAKLEDSAVYLCASSLDPTISPLHFGNGTRLTVT.

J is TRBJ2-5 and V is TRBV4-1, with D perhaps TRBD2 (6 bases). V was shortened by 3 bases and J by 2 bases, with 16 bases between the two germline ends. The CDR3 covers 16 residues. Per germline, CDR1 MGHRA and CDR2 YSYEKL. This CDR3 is CASSHPLGTAQETQYF. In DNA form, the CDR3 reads TGCGCCAGCAGCCATCCTCTCGGGACTGCTCAAGAGACCCAGTACTTC.

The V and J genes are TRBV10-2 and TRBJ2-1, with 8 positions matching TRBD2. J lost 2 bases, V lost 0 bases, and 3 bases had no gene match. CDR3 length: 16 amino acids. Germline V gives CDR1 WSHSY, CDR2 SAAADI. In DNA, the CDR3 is TGCGCCAGCAGTGAGTCGGCTAGCGGGCCCTACAATGAGCAGTTCTTC. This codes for CASSESASGPYNEQFF.